This T cell receptor beta chain was identified in a study of blood T cell repertoires in COVID-19. Study-level background: There were acute and convalescent COVID-19 samples, and they came from the United States, Italy and Spain. Nucleic acid was either cDNA or gDNA, and it came from T cells, B-cell-depleted T cells, or PBMCs.

This CDR3 comprises 12 residues. Germline V gene sequence: CDR1 LNHDA, CDR2 SQIVND (reference sequence). The V and J ends lost 7 bases and 4 bases respectively, with 7 bases between them. Study processing details: How many nucleated cells were present was estimated from reference gene primer amplification. TCRdb's table, derived via immunoSEQ multiplex PCR, lists solely in-frame clones and lacks some. The V and J calls and the clone size are those of that table, but D and trimming were determined from the DNA. The data contain around 100,000 clones, 88% of them seen just once; the ten biggest clones take up roughly 6%.

The origin of this receptor is a woman in her fifties or sixties with acute or convalescent COVID-19. The specimen sequenced was peripheral blood. The J gene is TRBJ2-2, the V gene TRBV19; no firm D call. DNA of the CDR3: TGTGCCAGTAATCCCGGCACCGGGGAGCTGTTTTTT. Amino acids: CASNPGTGELFF.